This TCR beta chain came from a study of cytomegalovirus exposure and HLA in healthy donors. General study findings and limits: Later on, a genetic analysis was performed. It linked a missense variant in DCLRE1C with V- and J-gene trimming of TCR beta.

With regard to this clone: What it binds is not known.

A multiplex PCR was run with 60 Vbeta primers and 13 Jbeta primers. Produced via immunoSEQ multiplex PCR; TCRdb's table is partial and in-frame only. This sample yields about 34,000 clones, of which less than 75% are seen a single time; roughly a tenth belongs to the top ten. The source is a man aged 40-49 years in good health and CMV-seropositive. The sequenced sample consisted of PBMCs.

The chain's CDR3 is CATPAGGRSGANVLTF. The CDR3, as DNA: TGTGCTACCCCGGCAGGGGGCCGCTCTGGGGCCAACGTCCTGACTTTC. The gene calls are TRBV2 and TRBJ2-6; 8 bases are shared with TRBD1. The CDR3 is made up of 16 amino acids. The germline V gene encodes CDR1 SNHLY and CDR2 FYNNEI.